The next 3 T cell receptor beta chains were all read from a single sample in a study of T cell responses to AZD1222 COVID-19 vaccine (dated by TCRdb to the early 2020s). The intended sense of this specimen's time point label: baseline before first vaccination. Libraries were made using the immunoSEQ multiplex PCR assay. TCRdb re-hosts the immuneACCESS table, in-frame sequences only. Its copies lack some clones; in the studies checked, an unresolved V gene accounts for under half of them, and the cause for the rest is not known. A total of about 170,000 clones appear in this sample, 85% to 95% of them only once. The ten top clones hold around 4% of the sample. Sequences were derived from peripheral blood, sampled on day 0 of AZD1222 vaccination. The source is an adult in good health.

This chain's CDR3 is CASSESVQETQYF. CDR3 bases: TGTGCCAGCAGTGAGAGTGTTCAAGAGACCCAGTACTTC. V usage is TRBV6-1 and J usage is TRBJ2-5; no clear D. Germline-derived CDR1 and CDR2 are MNHNS and SASEGT. The length of the CDR3 is 13 residues. The V end was cut by 3 bases, the J end by 2 bases, with 7 bases between.

The chain couples TRBV6-5 to TRBJ1-1; 7 positions agree with TRBD1. The junction had 6 bases not matched to a gene; V was cut back by 5 bases and J by 3 bases. Germline CDR1 and CDR2: MNHEY and SVGAGI. The CDR3 runs to 14 residues. The DNA for the CDR3 is TGTGCCAGCAGTAACCGGGACAGAGACACTGAAGCTTTCTTT. Its protein is CASSNRDRDTEAFF.

The chain carries TRBV6-5 and TRBJ2-3; D gene ambiguous. Germline V gene lookup returns CDR1 MNHEY and CDR2 SVGAGI. This CDR3 has 13 residues. Trimming took off 4 bases at V and 2 bases at J, with 7 bases between the two ends. CDR3 sequence: CASSSRATDTQYF. The CDR3 DNA is TGTGCCAGCAGTTCCCGGGCCACAGATACGCAGTATTTT.